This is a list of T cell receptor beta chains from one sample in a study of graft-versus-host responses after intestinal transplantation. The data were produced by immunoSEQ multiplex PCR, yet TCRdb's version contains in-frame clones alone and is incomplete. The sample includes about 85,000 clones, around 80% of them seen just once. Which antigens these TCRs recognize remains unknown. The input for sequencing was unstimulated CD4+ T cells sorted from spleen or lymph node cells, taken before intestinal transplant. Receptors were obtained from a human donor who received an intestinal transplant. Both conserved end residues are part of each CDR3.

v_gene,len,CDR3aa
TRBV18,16,CASSRNLAGAGNEQFF
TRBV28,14,CASTTGGGFNEQFF
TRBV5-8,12,CASNQGGETQYF
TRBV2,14,CASKAWGDTGELFF
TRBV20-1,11,CSASRQEGQYF
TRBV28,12,CASSPYRNTQYF
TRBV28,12,CASSGTDTEAFF
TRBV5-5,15,CASSLAGSSGNTIYF
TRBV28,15,CASSPDRMTYNEQFF
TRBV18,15,CASSPSRGGYNEQFF
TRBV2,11,CASSRGETQYF
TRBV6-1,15,CASSGGALGLYEQYF
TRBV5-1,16,CASSRGTSGVDNEQFF
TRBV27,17,CASSLKGTGSGSYEQYF
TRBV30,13,CAWTSAASDTQYF
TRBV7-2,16,CASSLLLDTTNEKLFF